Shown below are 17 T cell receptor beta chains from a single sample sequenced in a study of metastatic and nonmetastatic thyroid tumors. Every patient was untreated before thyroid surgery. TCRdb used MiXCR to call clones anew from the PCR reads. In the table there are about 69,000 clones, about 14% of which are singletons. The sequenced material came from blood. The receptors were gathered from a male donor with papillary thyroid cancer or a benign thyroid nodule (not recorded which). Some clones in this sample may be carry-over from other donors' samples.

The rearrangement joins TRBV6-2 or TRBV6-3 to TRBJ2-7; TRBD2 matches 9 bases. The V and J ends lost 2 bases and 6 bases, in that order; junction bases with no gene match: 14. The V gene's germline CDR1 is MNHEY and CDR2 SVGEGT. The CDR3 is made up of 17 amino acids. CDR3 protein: CASSYGARGSGRSEQYF. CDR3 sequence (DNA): TGTGCCAGCAGTTACGGGGCGCGAGGTAGCGGGAGATCCGAGCAGTACTTC.

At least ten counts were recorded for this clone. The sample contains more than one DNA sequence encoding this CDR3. CDR3 amino acids: CASSFQGQGNEQFF. In nucleotides, the CDR3 is TGTGCCAGCAGCTTTCAGGGACAGGGAAATGAGCAGTTCTTC. V is TRBV7-3 and J is TRBJ2-1; 9 nucleotides line up with TRBD1. Germline V CDR1 and CDR2: SGHTA, FQGTGA. V lost 3 bases, J lost 7 bases, and 4 bases stayed unmatched. This CDR3 has 14 amino acids. The entire variable domain, with the rest obtained from reference TRBV7-3 and TRBJ2-1, is as follows: GAGVSQTPSNKVTEKGKYVELRCDPISGHTALYWYRQSLGQGPEFLIYFQGTGAADDSGLPNDRFFAVRPEGSVSTLKIQRTERGDSAVYLCASSFQGQGNEQFFGPGTRLTVL.

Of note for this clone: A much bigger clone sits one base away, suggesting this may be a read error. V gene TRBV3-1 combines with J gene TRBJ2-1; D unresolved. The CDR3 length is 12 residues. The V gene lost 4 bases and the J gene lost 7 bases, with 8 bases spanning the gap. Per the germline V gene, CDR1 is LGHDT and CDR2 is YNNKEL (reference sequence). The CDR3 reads CASSLPSNEQFF. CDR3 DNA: TGTGCCAGCAGCCTACCCTCTAATGAGCAGTTCTTC.

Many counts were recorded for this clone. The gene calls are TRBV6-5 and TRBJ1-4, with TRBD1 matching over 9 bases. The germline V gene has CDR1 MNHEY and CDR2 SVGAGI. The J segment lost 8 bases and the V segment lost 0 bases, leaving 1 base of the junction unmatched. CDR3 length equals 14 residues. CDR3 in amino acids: CASSYSQGAEKLFF. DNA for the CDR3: TGTGCCAGCAGTTACTCACAGGGGGCCGAAAAACTGTTTTTT.

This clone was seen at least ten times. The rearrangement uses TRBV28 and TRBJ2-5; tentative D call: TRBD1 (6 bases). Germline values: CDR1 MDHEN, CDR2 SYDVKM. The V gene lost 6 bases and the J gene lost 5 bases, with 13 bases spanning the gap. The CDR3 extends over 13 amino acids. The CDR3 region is CASRAQGVETQYF. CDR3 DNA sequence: TGTGCCAGCAGGGCACAGGGTGTGGAGACCCAGTACTTC.

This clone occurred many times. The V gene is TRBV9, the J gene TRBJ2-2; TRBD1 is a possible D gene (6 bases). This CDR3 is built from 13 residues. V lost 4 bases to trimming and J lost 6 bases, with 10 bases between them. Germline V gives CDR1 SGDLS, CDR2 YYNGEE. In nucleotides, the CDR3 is TGTGCCAGCAGCCCTCGACAGGCCGGGGAGCTGTTTTTT. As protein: CASSPRQAGELFF.

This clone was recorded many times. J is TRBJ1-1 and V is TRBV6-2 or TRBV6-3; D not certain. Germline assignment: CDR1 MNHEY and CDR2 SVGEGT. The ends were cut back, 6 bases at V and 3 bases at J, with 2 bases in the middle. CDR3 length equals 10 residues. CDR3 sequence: CASRDTEAFF. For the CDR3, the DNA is TGTGCCAGCAGAGACACTGAAGCTTTCTTT.

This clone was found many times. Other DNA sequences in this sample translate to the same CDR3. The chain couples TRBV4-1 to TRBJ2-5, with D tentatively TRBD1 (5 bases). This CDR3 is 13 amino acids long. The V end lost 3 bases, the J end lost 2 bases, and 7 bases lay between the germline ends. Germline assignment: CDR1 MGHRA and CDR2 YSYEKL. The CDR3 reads CASSQPGQETQYF. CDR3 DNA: TGCGCCAGCAGCCAGCCAGGGCAAGAGACCCAGTACTTC.

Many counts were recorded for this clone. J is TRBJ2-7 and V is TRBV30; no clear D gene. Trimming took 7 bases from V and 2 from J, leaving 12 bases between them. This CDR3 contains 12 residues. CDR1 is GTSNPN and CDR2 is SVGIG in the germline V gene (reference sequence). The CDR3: CASDGTTYEQYF. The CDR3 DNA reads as TGTGCCTCCGATGGCACCACCTACGAGCAGTACTTC.

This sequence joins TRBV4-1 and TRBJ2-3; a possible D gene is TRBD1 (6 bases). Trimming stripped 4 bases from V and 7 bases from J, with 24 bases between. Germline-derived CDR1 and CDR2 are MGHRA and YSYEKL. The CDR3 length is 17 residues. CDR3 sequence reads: CASSPRSGGPDGYTQYF. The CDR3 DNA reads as TGCGCCAGCAGCCCGAGGAGTGGGGGCCCCGATGGTTATACGCAGTATTTT.

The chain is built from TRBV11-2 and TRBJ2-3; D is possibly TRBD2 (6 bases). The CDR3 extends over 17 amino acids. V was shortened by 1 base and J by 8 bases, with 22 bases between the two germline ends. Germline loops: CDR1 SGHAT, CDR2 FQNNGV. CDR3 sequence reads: CASSLGGVGLSVGTQYF. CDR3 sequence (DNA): TGTGCCAGCAGCTTAGGTGGGGTTGGACTATCTGTTGGTACGCAGTATTTT.

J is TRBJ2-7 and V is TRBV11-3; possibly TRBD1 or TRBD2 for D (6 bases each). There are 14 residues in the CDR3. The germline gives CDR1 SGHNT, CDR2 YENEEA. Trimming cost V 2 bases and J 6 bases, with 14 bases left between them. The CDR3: CASSLSPGASEQYF. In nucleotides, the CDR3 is TGTGCCAGCAGCTTATCACCGGGGGCGAGCGAGCAGTACTTC.

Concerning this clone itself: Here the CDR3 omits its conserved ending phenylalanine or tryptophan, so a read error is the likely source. CDR3 residues: CASSPNGGNEQFL. The CDR3 region has the DNA TGTGCCAGCAGCCCTAACGGGGGGAATGAGCAGTTCCTC. V and J are TRBV9 and TRBJ2-1, with 7 positions matching TRBD2. The germline V gene encodes CDR1 SGDLS and CDR2 YYNGEE. Losses at the gene ends were 4 bases for V and 7 bases for J; bases not matched to a gene: 5. The CDR3 has 13 amino acids.

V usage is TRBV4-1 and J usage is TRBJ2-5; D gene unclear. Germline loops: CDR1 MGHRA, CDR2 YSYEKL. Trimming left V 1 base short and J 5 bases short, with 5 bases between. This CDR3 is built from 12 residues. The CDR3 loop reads CASSQGAETQYF. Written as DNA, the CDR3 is TGCGCCAGCAGCCAAGGAGCCGAGACCCAGTACTTC.

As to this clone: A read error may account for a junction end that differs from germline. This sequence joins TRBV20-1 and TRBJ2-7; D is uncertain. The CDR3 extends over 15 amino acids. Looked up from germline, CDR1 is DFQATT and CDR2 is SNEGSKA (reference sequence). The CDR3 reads CSARGTRHVSYEHYF. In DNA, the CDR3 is TGCAGTGCTAGAGGTACGAGACATGTCTCCTACGAGCATTACTTC.

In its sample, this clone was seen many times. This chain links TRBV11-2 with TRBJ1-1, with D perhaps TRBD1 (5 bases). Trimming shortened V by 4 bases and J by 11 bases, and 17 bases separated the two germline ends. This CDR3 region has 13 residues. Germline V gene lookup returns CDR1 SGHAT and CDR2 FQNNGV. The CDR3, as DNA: TGTGCCAGCAGCTACCTCGAGGGACTTATCGCTTTCTTT. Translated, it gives CASSYLEGLIAFF.

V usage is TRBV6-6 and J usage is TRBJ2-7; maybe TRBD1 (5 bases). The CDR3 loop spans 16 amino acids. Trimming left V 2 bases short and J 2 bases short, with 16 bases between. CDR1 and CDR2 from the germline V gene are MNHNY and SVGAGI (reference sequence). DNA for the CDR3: TGTGCCAGCAGTTACACCTACTGGGCAGGGCCCTACGAGCAGTACTTC. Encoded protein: CASSYTYWAGPYEQYF.